The 5 T cell receptor beta chains below were found in one sample sequenced in a study of blood T cell repertoires in COVID-19. TCRdb's table, derived via immunoSEQ multiplex PCR, lists solely in-frame clones and lacks some. The table records tens of thousands of clones, about nine tenths of them present only once. Sample: peripheral blood. These receptor sequences come from a man aged 50-59 years with active or convalescent COVID-19.

The V and J genes are TRBV5-1 and TRBJ2-2, with a weak D call TRBD2 (5 bases). The CDR3 length is 14 residues. Germline-derived CDR1 and CDR2 are SGHRS and YFSETQ. V was cut by 7 bases and J by 1 base, with 11 bases left in between. The CDR3 sequence is CASRTRENTGELFF. CDR3 DNA: TGCGCCAGCCGGACGAGGGAGAACACCGGGGAGCTGTTTTTT.

The V and J genes are TRBV19 and TRBJ2-7; a possible D gene is TRBD1 (5 bases). The CDR3 has 16 residues. CDR1 and CDR2 from the germline V gene are LNHDA and SQIVND (reference sequence). V dropped 4 bases and J dropped 2 bases, with 18 bases sitting between them. CDR3 protein: CASSTTGYLGPYEQYF. The CDR3 DNA sequence: TGTGCCAGTAGTACCACAGGTTATCTTGGGCCCTACGAGCAGTACTTC.

The rearrangement links TRBV5-6 to TRBJ1-3, with D perhaps TRBD1 (5 bases). Trimming cost V 2 bases and J 8 bases, with 14 bases left between them. This CDR3 contains 14 residues. CDR1 and CDR2 from the germline V gene are SGHDT and YYEEEE. The CDR3 loop is CASSLTQGLHTIYF. The CDR3 DNA reads as TGTGCCAGCAGCTTAACTCAGGGTCTCCACACCATATATTTT.

This rearrangement joins TRBV27 to TRBJ1-4; 11 bases fit TRBD1. The CDR3 length is 14 residues. Germline V gene sequence: CDR1 MNHEY, CDR2 SMNVEV (reference sequence). J gave up 8 bases and V 5 bases, and 4 bases lay outside the gene matches. The CDR3, as DNA: TGTGCCAGCAGTCGGACAGGGGGCCAGGAAAAACTGTTTTTT. Its translation is CASSRTGGQEKLFF.

This clone was seen just once. The chain combines TRBV6-2 or TRBV6-3 with TRBJ2-5; the match to TRBD2 covers 13 bases. Germline V gene sequence: CDR1 MNHEY, CDR2 SVGEGT. Trimming removed 2 bases from V and 4 bases from J; junction bases left unmatched: 4. This CDR3 region has 16 residues. The CDR3 coding sequence is TGTGCCAGCAGTTACCGAAGACTAGCGGGAGGAGAGACCCAGTACTTC. Translated: CASSYRRLAGGETQYF.